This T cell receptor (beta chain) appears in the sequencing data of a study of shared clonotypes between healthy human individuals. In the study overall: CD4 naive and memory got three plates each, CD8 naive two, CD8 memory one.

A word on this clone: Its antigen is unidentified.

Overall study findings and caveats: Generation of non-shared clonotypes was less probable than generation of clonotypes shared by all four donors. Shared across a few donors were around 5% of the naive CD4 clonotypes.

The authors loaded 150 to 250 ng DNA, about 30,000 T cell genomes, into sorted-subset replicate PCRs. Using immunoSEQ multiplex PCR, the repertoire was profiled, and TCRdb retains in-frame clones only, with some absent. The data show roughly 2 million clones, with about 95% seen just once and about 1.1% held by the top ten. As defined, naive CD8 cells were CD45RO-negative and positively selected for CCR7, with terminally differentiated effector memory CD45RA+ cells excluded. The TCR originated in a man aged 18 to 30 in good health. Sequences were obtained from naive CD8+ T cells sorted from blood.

In nucleotides, the CDR3 is TGCGCCAGCAGCCAAGATTGGGGGCTATACGAGCAGTACTTC. Its translation is CASSQDWGLYEQYF. V is TRBV4-1 and J is TRBJ2-7, with TRBD1 as a possible D gene (6 bases). V was shortened by 0 bases and J by 4 bases, with 10 bases between the two germline ends. The CDR3 is 14 amino acids. Germline V lookup: CDR1 MGHRA, CDR2 YSYEKL.